The source of this T cell receptor (beta chain) is a study of CXCR3-negative and CXCR3-positive naive CD8 T cells. Each TRB cDNA library was prepared by 5' RACE (with UMI labels). TCRdb reprocessed the 5' RACE reads, with one entry per CDR3 protein and no DNA. Its table lists about 5,600 distinct CDR3 sequences. The sequenced sample consisted of naive CXCR3- CD8+ T cells from blood. Subset specified: CD45RO-CCR7+CD27+CD95- naive CD8+ T cells lacking CXCR3 (TNR3-). The source is a human donor in good health. Some clones in this sample may be carry-over from other donors' samples.

The CDR3 loop reads CSAVHLTGGGQPQHF. V is TRBV20-1 and J is TRBJ1-5; TCRdb calls TRBD1, which cannot be checked without DNA. CDR3 length: 15 residues. Germline CDR1 and CDR2: DFQATT and SNEGSKA (reference sequence).